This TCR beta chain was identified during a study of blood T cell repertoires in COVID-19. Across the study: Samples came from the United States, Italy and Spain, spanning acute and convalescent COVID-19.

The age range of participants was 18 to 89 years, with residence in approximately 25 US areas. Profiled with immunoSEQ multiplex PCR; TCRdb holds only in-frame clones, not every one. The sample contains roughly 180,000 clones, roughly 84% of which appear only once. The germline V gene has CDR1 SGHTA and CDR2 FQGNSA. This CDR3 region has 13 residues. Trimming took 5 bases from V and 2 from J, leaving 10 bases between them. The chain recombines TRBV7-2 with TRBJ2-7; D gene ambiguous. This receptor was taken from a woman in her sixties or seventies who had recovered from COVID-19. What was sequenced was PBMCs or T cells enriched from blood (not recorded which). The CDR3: CASSVAPTYEQYF. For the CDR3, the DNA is TGTGCCAGCAGCGTGGCACCAACCTACGAGCAGTACTTC.